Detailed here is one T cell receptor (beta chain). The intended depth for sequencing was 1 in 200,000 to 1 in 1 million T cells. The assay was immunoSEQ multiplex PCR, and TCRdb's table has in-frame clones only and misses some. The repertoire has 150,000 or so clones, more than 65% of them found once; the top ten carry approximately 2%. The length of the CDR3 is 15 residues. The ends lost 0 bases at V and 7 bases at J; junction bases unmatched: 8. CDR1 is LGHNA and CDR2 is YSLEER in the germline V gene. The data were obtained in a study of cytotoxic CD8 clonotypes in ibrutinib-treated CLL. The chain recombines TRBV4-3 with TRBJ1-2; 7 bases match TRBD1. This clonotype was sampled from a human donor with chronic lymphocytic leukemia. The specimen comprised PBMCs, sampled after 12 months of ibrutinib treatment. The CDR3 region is CASSQDTQGRAGYTF. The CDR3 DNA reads TGCGCCAGCAGCCAAGATACACAGGGGCGGGCTGGCTACACCTTC.